This T cell receptor (beta chain) was obtained from a study of blood T cell repertoires in COVID-19. Seattle's enrolled individuals joined amid active infection and were then monitored longitudinally. Sequenced by immunoSEQ multiplex PCR; TCRdb stores in-frame clones only, minus some. The sample consists of about 92,000 clones, roughly 87% of them appearing once. This clonotype originated in an older woman with COVID-19, enrolled during active disease. The sequenced material came from peripheral blood.

The CDR3 protein is CASSRGVVSYNEQFF. The DNA for the CDR3 is TGTGCCAGCAGTCGGGGTGTTGTATCCTACAATGAGCAGTTCTTC. The genes are TRBV6-5 and TRBJ2-1, with D maybe TRBD2 (5 bases). The CDR3 contains 15 residues. V lost 5 bases and J lost 1, with 12 bases in between. Germline-derived CDR1 and CDR2 are MNHEY and SVGAGI.